This T cell receptor (beta chain) was obtained from a study of T-cell reconstitution after alpha-beta-depleted transplantation in children. Whole-study results and caveats: Surviving thymic progenitors and recipient T cells were the source of high TCRbeta diversity at day 60 in some patients. Newly produced T cells mostly provided counts and TCRbeta diversity after one year, as hyperexpanded clones declined. Where alpha-beta T cells came from about two months after transplant was reportedly several hundred expanded graft clones.

TCRbeta library preparation incorporated unique molecular identifiers. Each CDR3 protein gets one entry after TCRdb re-called the PCR reads with MiXCR. The sample lists a few hundred thousand distinct CDR3 sequences, 25% to 30% seen once, with about 35% in the top ten. This clonotype was detected a few times. Its antigen is still unknown. The trim removed 2 bases at V and 10 bases at J, leaving 1 base unmatched. This CDR3 is 11 amino acids long. CDR1 GTSNPN and CDR2 SVGIG come from the germline V gene (reference sequence). The genes are TRBV30 and TRBJ2-1; TRBD2 agrees at 8 bases. The source of this sequence is a boy younger than two with Wiskott-Aldrich syndrome, due to receive a stem cell transplant. The sample was PBMCs, taken before TCRalphabeta/CD19-depleted stem cell transplant. CDR3 sequence reads: CAWSPSGEQFF. CDR3 nucleotides: TGTGCCTGGAGTCCTAGCGGGGAGCAGTTCTTC.